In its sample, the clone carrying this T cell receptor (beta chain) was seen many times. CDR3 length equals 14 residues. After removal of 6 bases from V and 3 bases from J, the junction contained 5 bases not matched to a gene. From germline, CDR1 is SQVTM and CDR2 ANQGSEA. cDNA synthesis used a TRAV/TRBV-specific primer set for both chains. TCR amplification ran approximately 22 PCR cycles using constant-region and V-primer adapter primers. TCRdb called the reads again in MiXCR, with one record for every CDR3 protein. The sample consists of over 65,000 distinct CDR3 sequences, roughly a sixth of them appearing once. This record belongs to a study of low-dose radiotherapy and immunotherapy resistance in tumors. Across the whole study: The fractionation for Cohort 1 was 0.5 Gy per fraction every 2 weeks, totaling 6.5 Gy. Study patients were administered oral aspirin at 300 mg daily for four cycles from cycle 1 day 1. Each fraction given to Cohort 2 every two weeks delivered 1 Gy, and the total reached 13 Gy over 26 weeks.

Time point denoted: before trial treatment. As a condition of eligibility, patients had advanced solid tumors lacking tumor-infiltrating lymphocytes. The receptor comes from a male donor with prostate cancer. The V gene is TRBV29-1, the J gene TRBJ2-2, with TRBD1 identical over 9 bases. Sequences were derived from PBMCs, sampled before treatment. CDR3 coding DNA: TGCAGCGTCCCGGGACAGGGAGACACCGGGGAGCTGTTTTTT. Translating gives CSVPGQGDTGELFF.